The clone carrying this T cell receptor (beta chain) was counted between two and nine times. The antigen remains undetermined. The PCR ran on 60 Vbeta and 13 Jbeta primers. Assay: immunoSEQ multiplex PCR; the TCRdb copy retains only in-frame clones and omits some. Found here are roughly 100,000 clones, about 12% of them singletons; the top ten hold approximately 16%. CDR3 length: 14 residues. The J segment lost 9 bases and the V segment lost 6 bases, leaving 11 bases of the junction unmatched. The germline CDR1 and CDR2 sequences are MNHEY and SMNVEV (reference sequence). This record comes from a study of cytomegalovirus exposure and HLA in healthy donors. Study-level points and caveats: Researchers counted around 160 TCR beta chains as cytomegalovirus-associated.

The TCR was taken from a man aged 35 to 55 in good health and CMV-seropositive. Sequenced material: PBMCs. The V call is TRBV27, the J call TRBJ1-5, with 7 bases matching TRBD1. The CDR3 spells CASSPGQASGPQHF. The DNA of the CDR3 is TGTGCCAGCAGCCCCGGACAGGCGAGTGGGCCCCAGCATTTT.